This paragraph reports one TCR beta chain. Patients presented with locally advanced or metastatic urothelial carcinoma. The data belong to a study of PD-L1 blockade in urothelial cancer. Study-level information: Bladder-origin urothelial cancer in males described about 85% of the 29 patients. Blood analyses occurred 3 weeks (second dose) and 6 weeks post treatment start. Blood yielded a median of roughly 140,000 T cells per sample.

Generated by immunoSEQ multiplex PCR, the TCRdb table keeps only in-frame clones and is missing some. This table has more than 70,000 clones, around nine tenths appearing once. V shed 3 bases and J 5 bases; nucleotides not matched to a gene: 5. Germline CDR1 and CDR2: MRHNA and SNTAGT. The CDR3 length is 15 residues. The chain couples TRBV6-4 to TRBJ2-3; TRBD2 agrees at 10 bases. The sample was PBMCs, taken around atezolizumab (anti-PD-L1) treatment. The TCR was taken from a man in his 60s with urothelial cancer. CDR3 protein: CASSEVPSGRDTQYF. The CDR3 region has the DNA TGTGCCAGCAGTGAGGTCCCTAGCGGGAGAGATACGCAGTATTTT.